One and the same sample provided the 28 T cell receptor beta chains below, sequenced in a study of identical twins. TCRdb redid the calling of the 5' RACE reads with MiXCR, one entry per CDR3 protein. The sample lists around 200,000 distinct CDR3 sequences, approximately 9% seen once, with 5% to 5.5% in the top ten. Material: memory (CD45RO+) T cells sorted from blood. The source is a woman aged 18 to 35 in good health.

This clonotype was seen repeatedly, ten times or more. J is TRBJ1-1 and V is TRBV12-3 or TRBV12-4, with a possible D match to TRBD1 (5 bases). This CDR3 contains 13 residues. V lost 8 bases to trimming and J lost 1 base, with 11 bases between them. The CDR3 sequence is CASPWGGNTEAFF. DNA for the CDR3: TGTGCCAGCCCATGGGGGGGGAACACTGAAGCTTTCTTT.

This clonotype has ten or more counts. The chain joins TRBV3-1 to TRBJ2-1; maybe TRBD2 (6 bases). The CDR3 is made up of 16 amino acids. The V end was cut by 0 bases, the J end by 7 bases, with 16 bases between. From germline, CDR1 is LGHDT and CDR2 YNNKEL (reference sequence). The CDR3 nucleotides read TGTGCCAGCAGCCAAGATTTGGGGGGAGTAACAAATGAGCAGTTCTTC. Amino acid sequence: CASSQDLGGVTNEQFF.

The sample holds many counts of this clonotype. This chain connects TRBV7-2 to TRBJ1-1; D is ambiguous. Trimming removed 3 bases at V and 0 bases at J, with 11 bases between. CDR1 is SGHTA and CDR2 is FQGNSA in the germline V gene. CDR3 length: 15 residues. DNA of the CDR3: TGTGCCAGCAGCTTCGGGGTTATCATGAACACTGAAGCTTTCTTT. Its translation: CASSFGVIMNTEAFF. Full variable domain (outside the CDR3, taken from reference TRBV7-2 and TRBJ1-1): GAGVSQSPSNKVTEKGKDVELRCDPISGHTALYWYRQSLGQGLEFLIYFQGNSAPDKSGLPSDRFSAERTGGSVSTLTIQRTQQEDSAVYLCASSFGVIMNTEAFFGQGTRLTVV.

This chain joins TRBV20-1 and TRBJ2-3; 11 bases agree with TRBD2. CDR1 DFQATT and CDR2 SNEGSKA come from the germline V gene (reference sequence). This CDR3 is built from 17 residues. J gave up 3 bases and V 0 bases, and 8 bases lay outside the gene matches. CDR3 residues: CSARDRASGRNTDTQYF. CDR3 in DNA: TGCAGTGCTAGAGATAGGGCTAGCGGGAGGAATACAGATACGCAGTATTTT.

This clonotype was seen a handful of times. The chain recombines TRBV7-9 with TRBJ2-7; 14 bases agree with TRBD2. Germline V gene data show CDR1 as SEHNR and CDR2 as FQNEAQ (reference sequence). CDR3 length: 15 amino acids. V shed 9 bases and J 6 bases; nucleotides not matched to a gene: 10. CDR3 loop: CASSGTSGRISEQYF. The CDR3 bases are TGTGCCAGTTCCGGGACTAGCGGGAGAATCAGCGAGCAGTACTTC.

This clonotype has just a few counts. The chain recombines TRBV12-3 or TRBV12-4 with TRBJ1-5, with 8 bases matching TRBD1. V shed 2 bases, J shed 5 bases, and the junction held 2 bases outside the gene matches. This CDR3 region has 14 residues. DNA for the CDR3: TGTGCCAGCAGTTTATCGGACAGGGATCAGCCCCAGCATTTT. Its translation is CASSLSDRDQPQHF.

The rearrangement joins TRBV6-2 or TRBV6-3 to TRBJ2-2; 7 bases line up with TRBD1. This CDR3 spans 13 amino acids. The germline gives CDR1 MNHEY, CDR2 SVGEGT. Losses at the gene ends were 2 bases for V and 6 bases for J; bases not matched to a gene: 0. The CDR3 spells CASSYRGPGELFF. CDR3 nucleotides: TGTGCCAGCAGTTACAGGGGGCCCGGGGAGCTGTTTTTT.

The chain is built from TRBV29-1 and TRBJ2-7; D perhaps matches TRBD1 (6 bases). The CDR3 is 13 residues long. The V end lost 4 bases, the J end lost 4 bases, and 14 bases lay between the germline ends. Germline V gene lookup returns CDR1 SQVTM and CDR2 ANQGSEA. Here the CDR3 reads CSVVKEQGYEQYF. CDR3 coding DNA: TGCAGCGTTGTTAAGGAACAGGGTTACGAGCAGTACTTC.

This clonotype was picked up many times. The genes are TRBV2 and TRBJ2-1; D call uncertain. Germline V lookup: CDR1 SNHLY, CDR2 FYNNEI. Trimming cost V 8 bases and J 5 bases, with 13 bases left between them. The length of the CDR3 is 13 residues. The CDR3 here is CASLLYPDNEQFF. The CDR3, as DNA: TGTGCCAGCCTCCTATACCCCGACAATGAGCAGTTCTTC.

This clonotype occurred many times. The chain uses TRBV9 and TRBJ2-3; D remains unclear. Germline CDR1 SGDLS, CDR2 YYNGEE. CDR3 length: 15 amino acids. The V end was cut by 0 bases, the J end by 1 base, with 9 bases between. The CDR3 DNA is TGTGCCAGCAGCGTAGTTAGGACGGGCACAGATACGCAGTATTTT. Encoded protein: CASSVVRTGTDTQYF.

The CDR3 loop is CSVSGGGTEAFF. CDR3 DNA: TGCAGCGTGTCCGGGGGCGGCACTGAAGCTTTCTTT. The chain is built from TRBV29-1 and TRBJ1-1, with D possibly matching TRBD1 (6 bases). V was shortened by 6 bases and J by 4 bases, with 12 bases between the two germline ends. This CDR3 is 12 amino acids long. Germline values: CDR1 SQVTM, CDR2 ANQGSEA.

This clonotype has a handful of counts. This CDR3 is CATSPGQGNYEQYF. The CDR3 DNA is TGTGCCACCAGTCCGGGACAGGGTAACTACGAGCAGTACTTC. This chain joins TRBV24-1 and TRBJ2-7, with 9 nucleotides matching TRBD1. Germline V gene lookup returns CDR1 KGHDR and CDR2 SFDVKD. V shed 6 bases and J 3 bases; nucleotides not matched to a gene: 5. This CDR3 is built from 14 residues.

This clonotype was counted at least ten times. This chain uses TRBV5-1 with TRBJ1-1; no reliable D call. Per germline, CDR1 SGHRS and CDR2 YFSETQ. The ends were cut back, 1 base at V and 5 bases at J, with 9 bases in the middle. This CDR3 is built from 13 residues. The CDR3 sequence is CASSLSWGTEAFF. CDR3 DNA: TGCGCCAGCAGCTTGTCGTGGGGAACTGAAGCTTTCTTT.

This clonotype was seen at least ten times. The chain carries TRBV20-1 and TRBJ1-6; 9 nucleotides match TRBD1. In germline, CDR1 is DFQATT, CDR2 SNEGSKA (reference sequence). The CDR3 covers 14 residues. Trimming cost V 6 bases and J 11 bases; bases outside gene matches: 11. CDR3 DNA sequence: TGCAGTGCCTATACACAGGGGGCGCAAACACCCCTCCACTTT. It is translated as CSAYTQGAQTPLHF.

In this sample, this clonotype turned up many times. This chain links TRBV20-1 with TRBJ2-2, with D unclear. The germline CDR1 and CDR2 sequences are DFQATT and SNEGSKA (reference sequence). With 0 bases removed from V and 2 bases from J, the gap between germline ends came to 10 bases. There are 15 residues in the CDR3. The CDR3 DNA is TGCAGTGCTAGAGACCCCAGACGCAACACCGGGGAGCTGTTTTTT. It codes for CSARDPRRNTGELFF.

The V gene is TRBV4-3, the J gene TRBJ2-7, with D perhaps matching TRBD2 (6 bases). The CDR3 consists of 17 residues. CDR1 is LGHNA, CDR2 YSLEER, per germline. V was cut by 0 bases and J by 2 bases, with 17 bases left in between. The CDR3 DNA follows: TGCGCCAGCAGCCAAGAGCTTACCGGGAGTGGCCCCTACGAGCAGTACTTC. It translates to CASSQELTGSGPYEQYF.

This clonotype was counted a few times. The chain has TRBV20-1 and TRBJ1-1; no firm D call. Trimming removed 3 bases from V and 10 bases from J, with 15 bases in between. CDR3 size: 12 residues. The germline V gene has CDR1 DFQATT and CDR2 SNEGSKA (reference sequence). The CDR3 protein is CSASGRRWAAFF. DNA of the CDR3: TGCAGTGCTAGCGGTCGACGGTGGGCAGCTTTCTTT.

This clonotype has only a few counts. In nucleotides, the CDR3 is TGTGCCAGCAGTGAAGTCTATGGCTACACCTTC. It encodes CASSEVYGYTF. The J gene is TRBJ1-2, the V gene TRBV2; no clear D. This CDR3 is built from 11 residues. Per the germline V gene, CDR1 is SNHLY and CDR2 is FYNNEI. V shed 1 base and J shed 4 bases, with 1 base lying between them.

This clonotype was seen only a few times. The genes are TRBV7-3 and TRBJ2-3; 9 nucleotides line up with TRBD2. This CDR3 region has 16 residues. Germline V lookup: CDR1 SGHTA, CDR2 FQGTGA. The V segment lost 0 bases and the J segment 0 bases; nucleotides outside the gene matches: 1. CDR3 in DNA: TGTGCCAGCAGCTTAACCCTAGCGGGGAGCACAGATACGCAGTATTTT. Its protein is CASSLTLAGSTDTQYF.

This clonotype was counted ten times or more. V gene TRBV5-1 combines with J gene TRBJ2-4; 7 nucleotides align to TRBD1. The ends lost 7 bases at V and 8 bases at J; junction bases unmatched: 9. The CDR3 has 13 amino acids. Germline V gene sequence: CDR1 SGHRS, CDR2 YFSETQ. The DNA for the CDR3 is TGCGCCAGCGCCCGAAAGGGGGCGGACATTCAGTACTTC. Encoded protein: CASARKGADIQYF.

CDR3 protein: CASRLTADMNTEAFF. The DNA of the CDR3 is TGTGCCAGCAGACTGACAGCTGACATGAACACTGAAGCTTTCTTT. The chain is built from TRBV2 and TRBJ1-1; tentatively, D is TRBD1 (5 bases). The CDR3 has 15 residues. Germline CDR1 and CDR2: SNHLY and FYNNEI. Deletions cut 6 bases from V and 0 bases from J, with 14 bases between.

This sequence joins TRBV7-9 and TRBJ1-2, with D hard to call. With 5 bases removed from V and 7 bases from J, the gap between germline ends came to 14 bases. The length of the CDR3 is 13 residues. Germline V lookup: CDR1 SEHNR, CDR2 FQNEAQ (reference sequence). The CDR3, as DNA: TGTGCCAGCAGCGCCGGGATTTCCCCTGGCTACACCTTC. It codes for CASSAGISPGYTF.

The V gene is TRBV20-1, the J gene TRBJ2-2; 7 bases map to TRBD2. From germline, CDR1 is DFQATT and CDR2 SNEGSKA (reference sequence). The V segment lost 6 bases and the J segment 6 bases; nucleotides outside the gene matches: 7. The CDR3 is 13 amino acids. CDR3: CSAQRRGSGELFF. For the CDR3, the DNA is TGCAGTGCCCAAAGGCGGGGGTCCGGGGAGCTGTTTTTT.

This sequence joins TRBV10-3 and TRBJ2-6; 9 bases align to TRBD1. The CDR3 runs 18 residues. Unmatched junction bases numbered 12, after V lost 6 bases and J lost 3 bases. CDR1 is ENHRY, CDR2 SYGVKD, per germline. The CDR3, as DNA: TGTGCCATCAGAGATTTGGACAGGGGACAATTTGGGGCCAACGTCCTGACTTTC. Its protein product is CAIRDLDRGQFGANVLTF.

This clonotype was found many times. The rearrangement links TRBV5-1 to TRBJ2-5; D is undetermined. Germline-derived CDR1 and CDR2 are SGHRS and YFSETQ. Trimming removed 0 bases at V and 5 bases at J, with 5 bases between. The CDR3 consists of 12 residues. The CDR3 sequence is CASSLGAETQYF. In DNA form, the CDR3 reads TGCGCCAGCAGCTTGGGGGCTGAGACCCAGTACTTC.

The chain has TRBV7-9 and TRBJ1-1; D gene unclear. The CDR3 extends over 15 amino acids. V lost 1 base and J lost 1, with 10 bases in between. Germline-derived CDR1 and CDR2 are SEHNR and FQNEAQ (reference sequence). The chain's CDR3 is CASSLGYGRNTEAFF. The CDR3 region has the DNA TGTGCCAGCAGCTTAGGGTACGGCAGGAACACTGAAGCTTTCTTT.

The CDR3 protein is CASSESGLSSEQFF. The CDR3 DNA follows: TGTGCCAGCAGTGAGTCAGGTTTGAGTAGTGAGCAGTTCTTC. The gene calls are TRBV6-4 and TRBJ2-1; D remains ambiguous. The CDR3 extends over 14 amino acids. V was cut by 3 bases and J by 9 bases, with 15 bases left in between. Germline loops: CDR1 MRHNA, CDR2 SNTAGT.

In its sample, this clonotype ranks as medium-sized. The J gene is TRBJ2-1, the V gene TRBV7-9; no clear D gene. V was pared by 5 bases and J by 3 bases, with 11 bases between. Per germline, CDR1 SEHNR and CDR2 FQNEAQ (reference sequence). The CDR3 totals 14 residues. The CDR3 is CASSPGLGYNEQFF. CDR3 DNA sequence: TGTGCCAGCAGCCCAGGCCTGGGCTACAATGAGCAGTTCTTC.